This TCR beta chain was obtained from a study of blood T cell repertoires in COVID-19. About the study: Acute-phase and convalescent COVID-19 samples originated in the United States, Italy and Spain. The analysed material was cDNA or gDNA that came from T cells, B-cell-depleted T cells, or PBMCs.

Germline V gene data show CDR1 as LNHNV and CDR2 as YYDKDF (reference sequence). The V end was cut by 5 bases, the J end by 6 bases, with 19 bases between. The CDR3 is 16 residues long. Assay: immunoSEQ multiplex PCR; the TCRdb copy retains only in-frame clones and omits some. The sample comprises 250,000 to 350,000 clones, roughly 80% of which are singletons, and roughly 1.6% rests with the top ten. The gene calls are TRBV15 and TRBJ2-2; D perhaps matches TRBD2 (5 bases). This receptor was taken from a human donor with COVID-19, enrolled during active disease. The donor label of this sample is uncertain. Sequencing used peripheral blood. Here the CDR3 reads CATSPLRGSESGELFF. DNA for the CDR3: TGTGCCACCAGCCCACTACGGGGTAGCGAATCCGGGGAGCTGTTTTTT.